This TCR beta chain was sequenced in a study of control samples from healthy donors and cancer patients. Libraries were prepared by immunoSEQ multiplex PCR; TCRdb keeps only in-frame clonotypes and omits some of them. The sample includes over 150,000 clones, almost 90% seen only once; the top ten take around 1.5%. This CDR3 is built from 11 residues. Germline lookup yields CDR1 SNHLY and CDR2 FYNNEI. V lost 7 bases to trimming and J lost 7 bases, with 10 bases between them. A single count supports this clone. J is TRBJ1-1 and V is TRBV2, with unresolved D. Sequenced sample: blood. The sequence was collected from a woman between 45 and 65 years old in good health. CDR3 amino acids: CASTREGEAFF. As DNA, the CDR3 is TGTGCCAGCACCAGAGAAGGTGAAGCTTTCTTT.